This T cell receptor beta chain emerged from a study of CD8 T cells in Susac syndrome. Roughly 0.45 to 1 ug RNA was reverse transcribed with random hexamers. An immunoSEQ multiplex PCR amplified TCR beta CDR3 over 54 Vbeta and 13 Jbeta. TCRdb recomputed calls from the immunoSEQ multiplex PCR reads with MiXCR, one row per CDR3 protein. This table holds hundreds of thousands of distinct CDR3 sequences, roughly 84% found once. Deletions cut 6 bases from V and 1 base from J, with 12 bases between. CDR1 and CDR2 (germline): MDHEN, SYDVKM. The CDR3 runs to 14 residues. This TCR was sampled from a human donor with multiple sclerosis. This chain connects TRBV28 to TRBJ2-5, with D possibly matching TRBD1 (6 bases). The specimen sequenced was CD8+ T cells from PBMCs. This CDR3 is CASSPVGGQETQYF. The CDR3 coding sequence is TGTGCCAGCAGCCCGGTAGGGGGCCAAGAGACCCAGTACTTC.